Listed below are T cell receptor beta chains from one sample, sequenced in a study of human versus mouse CDR3 diversity and MHC coevolution. The repertoire was sequenced with immunoSEQ multiplex PCR; TCRdb's copy has only in-frame clones and lacks some. Of roughly 80,000 clones in the sample, around 93% were seen once. The sequencing input was naive CD4+ T cells from blood. Receptor source: a person aged 30-69 years in good health. The CDR3 runs from the conserved cysteine through the conserved F or W. D genes are given only for firm matches. A row's size may be missing; if present it is once, few, many or a size class.

CDR3 DNA: TGTGCCAGCTCACCCCAGGGGAGCGGGGAGCTGTTTTTT
CDR3 protein: CASSPQGSGELFF
J gene: TRBJ2-2
V gene: TRBV18
CDR3 length: 13
D gene: .
clone size: .

CDR3 DNA: TGTGCCAGTAGTATGCGGACTAGCGGGAAGAATGAGCGGTTCTTC
CDR3 protein: CASSMRTSGKNERFF
J gene: TRBJ2-1
V gene: TRBV19
CDR3 length: 15
D gene: TRBD2
clone size: .

CDR3 DNA: TGTGCCAGTAAGCTAGATGAAAAACTGTTTTTT
CDR3 protein: CASKLDEKLFF
J gene: TRBJ1-4
V gene: TRBV19
CDR3 length: 11
D gene: .
clone size: once

CDR3 DNA: TGTGCCAGCACTCAGGGAGGGGACCACCAAGAGACCCAGTACTTC
CDR3 protein: CASTQGGDHQETQYF
J gene: TRBJ2-5
V gene: TRBV5-6
CDR3 length: 15
D gene: TRBD2
clone size: .

CDR3 DNA: TGCGCCAGCAGCTCCGGGGCGGGAGGGCCTATAGATACGCAGTATTTT
CDR3 protein: CASSSGAGGPIDTQYF
J gene: TRBJ2-3
V gene: TRBV5-1
CDR3 length: 16
D gene: TRBD2
clone size: .

CDR3 DNA: TGTGCCAGCAGCACGGACAGGGACACTGAAGCTTTCTTT
CDR3 protein: CASSTDRDTEAFF
J gene: TRBJ1-1
V gene: TRBV11-2
CDR3 length: 13
D gene: TRBD1
clone size: .

CDR3 DNA: TGTGCCTGGGGGACAGGGGGTGACACCGGGGAGCTGTTTTTT
CDR3 protein: CAWGTGGDTGELFF
J gene: TRBJ2-2
V gene: TRBV30
CDR3 length: 14
D gene: TRBD1
clone size: .

CDR3 DNA: TGTGCCAGCAGCCCCGCAGGGCGGGGGAACACCGGGGAGCTGTTTTTT
CDR3 protein: CASSPAGRGNTGELFF
J gene: TRBJ2-2
V gene: TRBV7-3
CDR3 length: 16
D gene: .
clone size: .

CDR3 DNA: TGTGCCAGTCACCCGACAGGGCCCACAGATACGCAGTATTTT
CDR3 protein: CASHPTGPTDTQYF
J gene: TRBJ2-3
V gene: TRBV2
CDR3 length: 14
D gene: TRBD1
clone size: once

CDR3 DNA: TGTGCCAGTCGTAGGAACACCGGGGAGCTGTTTTTT
CDR3 protein: CASRRNTGELFF
J gene: TRBJ2-2
V gene: TRBV27
CDR3 length: 12
D gene: .
clone size: .

CDR3 DNA: TGTGCCAGCTCAGGGGGCGTTGGTGGACTTCGGTACGAGCAGTACTTC
CDR3 protein: CASSGGVGGLRYEQYF
J gene: TRBJ2-7
V gene: TRBV18
CDR3 length: 16
D gene: .
clone size: .

CDR3 DNA: TGTGCCAGCACCCAACTATCGGCCGGGTCCACTGAAGCTTTCTTT
CDR3 protein: CASTQLSAGSTEAFF
J gene: TRBJ1-1
V gene: TRBV6-5
CDR3 length: 15
D gene: .
clone size: .

CDR3 DNA: TGTGCCAGCAGCTTCCGAACTAGCGCTACCAGCTCCTACAATGAGCAGTTCTTC
CDR3 protein: CASSFRTSATSSYNEQFF
J gene: TRBJ2-1
V gene: TRBV5-5
CDR3 length: 18
D gene: TRBD2
clone size: .

CDR3 DNA: TGTGCCAGCAGCCCCTCCCGGCCCGGACTTGGTTACACCTTC
CDR3 protein: CASSPSRPGLGYTF
J gene: TRBJ1-2
V gene: TRBV11-2
CDR3 length: 14
D gene: .
clone size: .

CDR3 DNA: TGTGCCAGCCGCCCACAGGGTTATGACACTGAAGCTTTCTTT
CDR3 protein: CASRPQGYDTEAFF
J gene: TRBJ1-1
V gene: TRBV6-1
CDR3 length: 14
D gene: .
clone size: .

CDR3 DNA: TGTGCCAGTACCCTCCCAGGGGCCCGCAATCAGCCCCAGCATTTT
CDR3 protein: CASTLPGARNQPQHF
J gene: TRBJ1-5
V gene: TRBV19
CDR3 length: 15
D gene: .
clone size: .

CDR3 DNA: TGTGCCAGCAGCGTAGCACGGAGTATCTCTGGAAACACCATATATTTT
CDR3 protein: CASSVARSISGNTIYF
J gene: TRBJ1-3
V gene: TRBV9
CDR3 length: 16
D gene: .
clone size: .

CDR3 DNA: TGTGCCAGCAGCCCCTGGACAGCTAACTATGGCTACACCTTC
CDR3 protein: CASSPWTANYGYTF
J gene: TRBJ1-2
V gene: TRBV7-2
CDR3 length: 14
D gene: .
clone size: once

CDR3 DNA: TGTGCCAGCAGTGTGGGCAGGGGGAGGGAGACCCAGTACTTC
CDR3 protein: CASSVGRGRETQYF
J gene: TRBJ2-5
V gene: TRBV6-1
CDR3 length: 14
D gene: .
clone size: .

CDR3 DNA: TGTGCCAGTAGTGGGAACAGGGGAGAGGCCCAGTACTTC
CDR3 protein: CASSGNRGEAQYF
J gene: TRBJ2-5
V gene: TRBV19
CDR3 length: 13
D gene: TRBD1
clone size: .

CDR3 DNA: TGCAGCGCTCAGGGAACACCAACTAATGAAAAACTGTTTTTT
CDR3 protein: CSAQGTPTNEKLFF
J gene: TRBJ1-4
V gene: TRBV29-1
CDR3 length: 14
D gene: .
clone size: once

CDR3 DNA: TGTGCCAGCAGCTTGGGAGGGGAGCAGTTCTTC
CDR3 protein: CASSLGGEQFF
J gene: TRBJ2-1
V gene: TRBV7-9
CDR3 length: 11
D gene: TRBD2
clone size: .

CDR3 DNA: TGTGCCAGCAGTTATAGTAAGGCAGGGGATGAGCAGTACTTC
CDR3 protein: CASSYSKAGDEQYF
J gene: TRBJ2-7
V gene: TRBV6-5
CDR3 length: 14
D gene: .
clone size: .

CDR3 DNA: TGTGCCAGCAGCTCCCCTAGTGGCGAGCAGTACTTC
CDR3 protein: CASSSPSGEQYF
J gene: TRBJ2-7
V gene: TRBV7-3
CDR3 length: 12
D gene: .
clone size: .

CDR3 DNA: TGTGCCAGCAGTTTGGTGGGGAGTGAAGAGACCCAGTACTTC
CDR3 protein: CASSLVGSEETQYF
J gene: TRBJ2-5
V gene: TRBV28
CDR3 length: 14
D gene: .
clone size: .

CDR3 DNA: TGTGCCAGCTCAGCAAGACAGGCGGTGAACACTGAAGCTTTCTTT
CDR3 protein: CASSARQAVNTEAFF
J gene: TRBJ1-1
V gene: TRBV18
CDR3 length: 15
D gene: .
clone size: .

CDR3 DNA: TGTGCCAGCAGTTACTCGGCGGCCAGCGGATACGAGCAGTACTTC
CDR3 protein: CASSYSAASGYEQYF
J gene: TRBJ2-7
V gene: TRBV6-5
CDR3 length: 15
D gene: .
clone size: once

CDR3 DNA: TGTGCCAGCAGGGGGACTAGCGGTTTTTACAATGAGCAGTTCTTC
CDR3 protein: CASRGTSGFYNEQFF
J gene: TRBJ2-1
V gene: TRBV27
CDR3 length: 15
D gene: TRBD2
clone size: .

CDR3 DNA: TGTGCCAGCAGCCCCGACAGGTACAATGAGCAGTTCTTC
CDR3 protein: CASSPDRYNEQFF
J gene: TRBJ2-1
V gene: TRBV6-6
CDR3 length: 13
D gene: .
clone size: .

CDR3 DNA: TGTGCCAGCAGCGTATCGGACTCTAGAAGGTGGGAGCAGTACTTC
CDR3 protein: CASSVSDSRRWEQYF
J gene: TRBJ2-7
V gene: TRBV9
CDR3 length: 15
D gene: .
clone size: .

CDR3 DNA: TGTGCCAGCTCCTTCCCGCCCAGGGGCACCGGGGAGCTGTTTTTT
CDR3 protein: CASSFPPRGTGELFF
J gene: TRBJ2-2
V gene: TRBV18
CDR3 length: 15
D gene: .
clone size: .

CDR3 DNA: TGCGCCAGCAGCACCGGGACTAGCGGGGACTACAATGAGCAGTTCTTC
CDR3 protein: CASSTGTSGDYNEQFF
J gene: TRBJ2-1
V gene: TRBV5-1
CDR3 length: 16
D gene: TRBD2
clone size: .

CDR3 DNA: TGTGCCAGCAGTTTCTCCCTCTTCGAGCGGAGACACAATGAGCAGTTCTTC
CDR3 protein: CASSFSLFERRHNEQFF
J gene: TRBJ2-1
V gene: TRBV28
CDR3 length: 17
D gene: .
clone size: .

CDR3 DNA: TGTGCCAGCAGCGATGCCCGGGACAGGGGGCCCTCTGAAGCTTTCTTT
CDR3 protein: CASSDARDRGPSEAFF
J gene: TRBJ1-1
V gene: TRBV9
CDR3 length: 16
D gene: TRBD1
clone size: .

CDR3 DNA: TGTGCCAGCAGTCCGGACAGTTATAATTCACCCCTCCACTTT
CDR3 protein: CASSPDSYNSPLHF
J gene: TRBJ1-6
V gene: TRBV6-5
CDR3 length: 14
D gene: .
clone size: .

CDR3 DNA: TGTGCCAGCAGCCCGACGGCGGGAGCTAACTATGGCTACACCTTC
CDR3 protein: CASSPTAGANYGYTF
J gene: TRBJ1-2
V gene: TRBV11-2
CDR3 length: 15
D gene: .
clone size: .

CDR3 DNA: TGTGCCAGTAGTTTAGCAGGGCGAGGTGAAGCTTTCTTT
CDR3 protein: CASSLAGRGEAFF
J gene: TRBJ1-1
V gene: TRBV27
CDR3 length: 13
D gene: .
clone size: .

CDR3 DNA: TGCGCCAGCAGCTTGGGGACAGGGAGCGGTGAAGCTTTCTTT
CDR3 protein: CASSLGTGSGEAFF
J gene: TRBJ1-1
V gene: TRBV5-1
CDR3 length: 14
D gene: TRBD1
clone size: .

CDR3 DNA: TGTGCCAGCAGCGTTGGGGGAGGCCTCTCGTTCGGGGAGCTGTTTTTT
CDR3 protein: CASSVGGGLSFGELFF
J gene: TRBJ2-2
V gene: TRBV9
CDR3 length: 16
D gene: .
clone size: .

CDR3 DNA: TGTGCCAGCAGGCTGGGAGTGGGTTCCTACGAGCAGTACTTC
CDR3 protein: CASRLGVGSYEQYF
J gene: TRBJ2-7
V gene: TRBV28
CDR3 length: 14
D gene: .
clone size: .

CDR3 DNA: TGTGCCAGCTCACCCAAGGACAGGGACCCACCCCTCCACTTT
CDR3 protein: CASSPKDRDPPLHF
J gene: TRBJ1-6
V gene: TRBV18
CDR3 length: 14
D gene: TRBD1
clone size: once